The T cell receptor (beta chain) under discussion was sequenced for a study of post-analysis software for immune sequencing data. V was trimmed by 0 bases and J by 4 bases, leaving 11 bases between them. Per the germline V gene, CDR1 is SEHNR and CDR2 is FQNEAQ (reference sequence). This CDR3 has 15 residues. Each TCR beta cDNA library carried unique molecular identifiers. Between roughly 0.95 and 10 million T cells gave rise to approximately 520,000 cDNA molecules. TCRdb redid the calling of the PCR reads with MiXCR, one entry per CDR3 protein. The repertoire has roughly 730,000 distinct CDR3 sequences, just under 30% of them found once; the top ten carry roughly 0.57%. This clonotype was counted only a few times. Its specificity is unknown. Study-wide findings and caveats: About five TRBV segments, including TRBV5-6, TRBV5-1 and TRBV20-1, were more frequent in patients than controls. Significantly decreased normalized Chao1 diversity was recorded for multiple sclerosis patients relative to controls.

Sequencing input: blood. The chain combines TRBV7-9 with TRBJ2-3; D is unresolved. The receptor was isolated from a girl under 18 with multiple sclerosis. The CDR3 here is CASSLAALNADTQYF. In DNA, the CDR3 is TGTGCCAGCAGCTTAGCAGCCCTGAACGCAGATACGCAGTATTTT.